These T cell receptor beta chains were read from a single sample in a study of T cell responses to AZD1222 COVID-19 vaccine. Sequencing used immunoSEQ multiplex PCR; TCRdb keeps in-frame clones, though not all of them. The data hold about 120,000 clones, with roughly 91% observed a single time. Sequencing was performed on peripheral blood, taken 28 days after the second AZD1222 dose. These receptors all come from an adult who received the AZD1222 COVID-19 vaccine. Each CDR3 is given with its conserved first and last residue. D genes are given only for firm matches. Only some rows state a clone size, as once, few, many or a class for expanded clones.

V gene	J gene	D gene	clone size	CDR3 DNA	CDR3 protein
TRBV20-1	TRBJ2-7	NA	NA	TGCAGTGCTAGAGACTTACAGGAGCAGTACTTC	CSARDLQEQYF
TRBV5-4	TRBJ1-2	TRBD1	NA	TGTGCCAGCAGCGGGGACAGGGGGCCTTATGGCTACACCTTC	CASSGDRGPYGYTF
TRBV28	TRBJ1-4	TRBD1	NA	TGTGCCAGCAGTACCCCGGGTGGTGGGACAGTGGGATTTGAAAAACTGTTTTTT	CASSTPGGGTVGFEKLFF
TRBV19	TRBJ2-7	NA	few	TGTGCCAGTAGTCTCCTAGGGGACGAGCAGTACTTC	CASSLLGDEQYF
TRBV11-2	TRBJ1-1	TRBD1	NA	TGTGCCAGCAGCTTAGCGGGACAGCTGAACACTGAAGCTTTCTTT	CASSLAGQLNTEAFF
TRBV5-1	TRBJ2-3	NA	NA	TGCGCCAGCAGACCCCAGGGCAGTAGCACAGATACGCAGTATTTT	CASRPQGSSTDTQYF
TRBV14	TRBJ2-6	NA	NA	TGTGCCAGCAGTTTGGGAGGTGGGGCCAACGTCCTGACTTTC	CASSLGGGANVLTF
TRBV14	TRBJ1-2	NA	NA	TGTGCCAGCAGCCAACAACAGGGATACTATGGCTACACCTTC	CASSQQQGYYGYTF
TRBV28	TRBJ1-5	NA	few	TGTGCCAGCAGGCCGATCGGGACATTCTTATATAGCAATCAGCCCCAGCATTTT	CASRPIGTFLYSNQPQHF
TRBV5-6	TRBJ2-7	NA	NA	TGTGCCAGCAGCTTGGACAGGTGGGGCGAGCAGTACTTC	CASSLDRWGEQYF
TRBV7-3	TRBJ1-4	TRBD1	NA	TGTGCCAGCAGCCAGACAGGGTCCGTAAATGAAAAACTGTTTTTT	CASSQTGSVNEKLFF
TRBV6-5	TRBJ1-1	TRBD1	NA	TGTGCCAGCAGTTATTCTCGGCAGGGGGACACTGAAGCTTTCTTT	CASSYSRQGDTEAFF
TRBV28	TRBJ1-1	NA	NA	TGTGCCAGCAGTTCCCGTAAGACTGAGGCAGCTTTCTTT	CASSSRKTEAAFF
TRBV9	TRBJ2-1	NA	NA	TGTGCCAGCAGCATCGACCTGAGCTCCTACAATGAGCAGTTCTTC	CASSIDLSSYNEQFF
TRBV19	TRBJ1-1	TRBD1	NA	TGTGCCAGTAGTACTCGGACAGGCGGACCCGAAAACACTGAAGCTTTCTTT	CASSTRTGGPENTEAFF
TRBV2	TRBJ1-2	NA	NA	TGTGCCAGCAGTGAAGAGATTTCACCCTATGGCTACACCTTC	CASSEEISPYGYTF
TRBV6-6	TRBJ2-1	NA	NA	TGTGCCAGCAGTCCAAAATCCCCGGGGGCTCCAAGGTCCTACAATGAGCAGTTCTTC	CASSPKSPGAPRSYNEQFF
TRBV18	TRBJ2-7	NA	NA	TGTGCCAGCTCACCTGGAGGGGGCGCGGGGTTTGAGTACGAGCAGTACTTC	CASSPGGGAGFEYEQYF
TRBV4-1	TRBJ1-1	NA	NA	TGCGCCAGCAGCCCTAGGGATGGAAGAGATAAGGACACTGAAGCTTTCTTT	CASSPRDGRDKDTEAFF
TRBV5-1	TRBJ2-5	TRBD1	NA	TGCGCCAGCAGCGCCGGGACAGGGGGAGAGACCCAGTACTTC	CASSAGTGGETQYF
TRBV4-1	TRBJ2-7	NA	NA	TGCGCCAGCAGCCAGGGGACAAGAGTCTACGAGCAGTACTTC	CASSQGTRVYEQYF
TRBV6-1	TRBJ2-1	TRBD2	NA	TGTGCCAGCAGTGCAGGCCCTACTAGCGGGAGCACCTATGAGCAGTTCTTC	CASSAGPTSGSTYEQFF
TRBV5-1	TRBJ2-3	TRBD2	NA	TGCGCCAGCAGCTCGGGACTAGCGGGCACAGATACGCAGTATTTT	CASSSGLAGTDTQYF
TRBV18	TRBJ1-1	NA	NA	TGTGCCAGCTCTACCAGGGAGGGGCACACTGAAGCTTTCTTT	CASSTREGHTEAFF
TRBV30	TRBJ2-7	NA	NA	TGTGCCTGGAGCCGAATGGGGGGCGGGCAGTACTTC	CAWSRMGGGQYF
TRBV9	TRBJ1-6	NA	NA	TGTGCCAGCAGCTCCCCCCAGGGAGCTAATTCACCCCTCCACTTT	CASSSPQGANSPLHF
TRBV20-1	TRBJ2-1	TRBD2	NA	TGCAGTGCTAGTGGTGCTAGCGGGGTAAGCTCCTACAATGAGCAGTTCTTC	CSASGASGVSSYNEQFF
TRBV3-1/TRBV3-2	TRBJ2-7	NA	once	TGTGCCAGCAGCCGTGGTAGCGTGTACGAGCAGTACTTC	CASSRGSVYEQYF
TRBV6-1	TRBJ2-5	TRBD1	NA	TGTGCCAGCAGTGAAAGGGACAGGGGACAGACCCAGTACTTC	CASSERDRGQTQYF
TRBV7-9	TRBJ1-5	TRBD1	NA	TGTGCCAGCAGCCCAGGGGGCGGTCAGCCCCAGCATTTT	CASSPGGGQPQHF
TRBV7-3	TRBJ2-3	TRBD1	NA	TGTGCCAGCAGCCGAAGGACAGGGGGCATAGATACGCAGTATTTT	CASSRRTGGIDTQYF
TRBV7-8	TRBJ1-6	NA	NA	TGTGCCAGCAGCTTAGTCTCACCCCTCCACTTT	CASSLVSPLHF
TRBV12-5	TRBJ2-2	NA	NA	TGTGCTAGTGGTTTGGCAGGAACGGTTACCGGGGAGCTGTTTTTT	CASGLAGTVTGELFF
TRBV20-1	TRBJ1-5	NA	few	TGCAGTGCTAGTTTACAGCAGGGTGAGGGTCAGCCCCAGCATTTT	CSASLQQGEGQPQHF
TRBV6-5	TRBJ1-2	NA	NA	TGTGCCAGCAGTTACGGAGGGCCAGGGCAAGGCTACACCTTC	CASSYGGPGQGYTF
TRBV7-9	TRBJ2-7	NA	NA	TGTGCCAGTAGCCGGCCCGCGGCCTACGAGCAGTACTTC	CASSRPAAYEQYF
TRBV5-6	TRBJ1-5	NA	NA	TGTGCCAGCAGCTTGGAGAGATATAGCAATCAGCCCCAGCATTTT	CASSLERYSNQPQHF
TRBV9	TRBJ1-6	NA	NA	TGTGCCAGCAGCGTAGACGGAAGAGATTCACCCCTCCACTTT	CASSVDGRDSPLHF
TRBV28	TRBJ1-1	NA	once	TGTGCCAGCAGCCCCGGGGCGAGGGCCACTGAAGCTTTCTTT	CASSPGARATEAFF
TRBV19	TRBJ2-1	NA	NA	TGTGCCAGTAGTTCCCCGGGTGAGAATTGGAATGAGCAGTTCTTC	CASSSPGENWNEQFF
TRBV29-1	TRBJ2-5	NA	NA	TGCAGCGTTGAGCCCCTAGAAGAGACCCAGTACTTC	CSVEPLEETQYF
TRBV29-1	TRBJ2-3	NA	NA	TGCAGCGTTGAGGGGCGGCAGGGGACAGATACGCAGTATTTT	CSVEGRQGTDTQYF
TRBV6-1	TRBJ1-2	NA	NA	TGTGCCAGCAGTGAAGCCCTACAGGGAGGGGCGTACTATGGCTACACCTTC	CASSEALQGGAYYGYTF